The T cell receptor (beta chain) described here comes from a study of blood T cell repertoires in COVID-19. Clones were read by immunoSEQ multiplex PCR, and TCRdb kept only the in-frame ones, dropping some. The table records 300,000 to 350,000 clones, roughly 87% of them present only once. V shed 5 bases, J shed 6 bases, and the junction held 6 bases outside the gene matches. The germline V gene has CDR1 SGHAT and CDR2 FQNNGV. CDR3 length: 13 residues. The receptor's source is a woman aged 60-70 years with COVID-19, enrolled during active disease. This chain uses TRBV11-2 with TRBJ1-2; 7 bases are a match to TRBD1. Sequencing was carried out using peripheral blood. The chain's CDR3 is CASSRTGTDGYTF. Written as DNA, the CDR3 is TGTGCCAGCAGCCGGACGGGGACAGATGGCTACACCTTC. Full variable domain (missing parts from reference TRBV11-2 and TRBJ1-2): EAGVAQSPRYKIIEKRQSVAFWCNPISGHATLYWYQQILGQGPKLLIQFQNNGVVDDSQLPKDRFSAERLKGVDSTLKIQPAKLEDSAVYLCASSRTGTDGYTFGSGTRLTVV.